The 20 T cell receptor beta chains below were found in one sample sequenced in a study of T cell responses to AZD1222 COVID-19 vaccine. Clones were sequenced by immunoSEQ multiplex PCR, and TCRdb holds only the in-frame ones, with some missing. The table lists over 100,000 clones, about 94% of them singletons. The sample here was peripheral blood, taken on day 0 of AZD1222 vaccination. Source of these receptors: an adult in good health.

The genes are TRBV5-1 and TRBJ1-4, with 8 nucleotides matching TRBD1. Germline lookup yields CDR1 SGHRS and CDR2 YFSETQ. The V gene end was trimmed by 3 bases and the J gene end by 8 bases; junction bases not matched to a gene: 6. The CDR3 has 14 amino acids. This CDR3 is CASSSGQGEEKLFF. The CDR3 DNA sequence: TGCGCCAGCAGCTCAGGACAGGGTGAAGAAAAACTGTTTTTT.

The chain employs TRBV9 and TRBJ1-2; no firm D call. Germline V gene lookup returns CDR1 SGDLS and CDR2 YYNGEE. V shed 3 bases and J shed 6 bases, with 0 bases lying between them. The CDR3 runs 9 residues. The CDR3 region is CASSDGYTF. For the CDR3, the DNA is TGTGCCAGCAGCGATGGCTACACCTTC.

The gene calls are TRBV6-6 and TRBJ1-2; a weak D match, TRBD1 (6 bases). CDR1 and CDR2 from the germline V gene are MNHNY and SVGAGI (reference sequence). V shed 7 bases and J shed 6 bases, with 18 bases lying between them. The CDR3 covers 14 residues. The CDR3 DNA reads TGTGCCAGCAAACGAATGCCGGGGGCAGATGGCTACACCTTC. Protein sequence: CASKRMPGADGYTF.

This clone was recorded once. This sequence joins TRBV2 and TRBJ2-4, with TRBD2 as a possible D gene (6 bases). The CDR3 loop spans 14 amino acids. Germline CDR1 is SNHLY and CDR2 is FYNNEI. V lost 3 bases and J lost 1, with 7 bases in between. The DNA of the CDR3 is TGTGCCAGCAGTGATGCGGGGGCCAAAAACATTCAGTACTTC. Its protein is CASSDAGAKNIQYF.

The chain combines TRBV19 with TRBJ2-2, with TRBD1 identical over 9 bases. Germline CDR1 is LNHDA and CDR2 is SQIVND (reference sequence). The CDR3 consists of 15 residues. The V gene end was trimmed by 5 bases and the J gene end by 2 bases; junction bases not matched to a gene: 3. The CDR3 sequence: CASSLDRGNTGELFF. CDR3 nucleotides: TGTGCCAGTAGTCTGGACAGGGGCAACACCGGGGAGCTGTTTTTT.

The chain employs TRBV12-3 or TRBV12-4 and TRBJ1-1, with TRBD1 as a possible D gene (5 bases). V dropped 4 bases and J dropped 8 bases, with 14 bases sitting between them. The CDR3 consists of 13 residues. CDR3 nucleotides: TGTGCCAGCAGTTCATTGGCAGAGGGGGAAGCTTTCTTT. As protein: CASSSLAEGEAFF.

V and J are TRBV29-1 and TRBJ2-1; D tentatively fits TRBD1 or TRBD2 (5 bases each). The CDR3 runs to 13 residues. Per germline, CDR1 SQVTM and CDR2 ANQGSEA. Deletions cut 7 bases from V and 3 bases from J, with 13 bases between. The CDR3 nucleotides are TGCAGCGGCCGGGACCGCGTCTACAATGAGCAGTTCTTC. It encodes CSGRDRVYNEQFF.

The chain joins TRBV18 to TRBJ2-1; D is ambiguous. The CDR3 sequence is 13 residues long. The V end was cut by 0 bases, the J end by 8 bases, with 8 bases between. In germline, CDR1 is KGHSH, CDR2 LQKENI. CDR3 amino acids: CASSPPSSYEQFF. The CDR3 bases are TGTGCCAGCTCACCACCTAGTAGCTATGAGCAGTTCTTC.

This chain joins TRBV4-2 and TRBJ1-4; the D is unclear. Trimming stripped 3 bases from V and 8 bases from J, with 10 bases between. There are 13 residues in the CDR3. Germline V lookup: CDR1 LGHNA, CDR2 YNFKEQ. The CDR3 DNA sequence: TGTGCCAGCAGCCATCCGGCGGGGGAAAAACTGTTTTTT. This sequence encodes CASSHPAGEKLFF.

This clone was detected once. This rearrangement joins TRBV7-9 to TRBJ1-6; TRBD1 might be the D (6 bases). The CDR3 extends over 14 amino acids. From germline, CDR1 is SEHNR and CDR2 FQNEAQ (reference sequence). The germline V and J ends were trimmed by 1 base and 9 bases, with 10 bases remaining between them. The CDR3 DNA sequence: TGTGCCAGCAGCTTAGTGGCAGGGGTTTCACCCCTCCACTTT. Translated: CASSLVAGVSPLHF.

The rearrangement links TRBV4-1 to TRBJ2-7; no clear D gene. The length of the CDR3 is 13 residues. Trimming stripped 0 bases from V and 7 bases from J, with 10 bases between. The germline V gene encodes CDR1 MGHRA and CDR2 YSYEKL. CDR3 DNA: TGCGCCAGCAGCCAAGAGTGGGCGCGGGAGCAGTACTTC. Amino acids: CASSQEWAREQYF.

This chain links TRBV9 with TRBJ2-3; D not certain. The CDR3 runs to 14 residues. CDR1 and CDR2 (germline): SGDLS, YYNGEE. The germline V and J ends were trimmed by 0 bases and 10 bases, with 15 bases remaining between them. CDR3 loop: CASSVATRLLPQYF. The CDR3 DNA reads TGTGCCAGCAGCGTAGCTACCCGACTCCTCCCGCAGTATTTT.

The genes are TRBV7-2 and TRBJ2-1; tentative D call: TRBD2 (7 bases). V was trimmed by 2 bases and J by 8 bases, leaving 16 bases between them. This CDR3 is 15 amino acids long. Germline assignment: CDR1 SGHTA and CDR2 FQGNSA. The CDR3 DNA sequence: TGTGCCAGCAGCTTACATGCAGGGGCGGGGGATGAGCAGTTCTTC. Protein: CASSLHAGAGDEQFF.

V and J are TRBV3-1 (or the pseudogene TRBV3-2) and TRBJ2-7, with 7 bases lining up with TRBD1. The CDR3 extends over 13 amino acids. V shed 5 bases and J 3 bases; nucleotides not matched to a gene: 4. CDR1 and CDR2 (germline): LGHDT, YNNKEL (reference sequence). The CDR3 region is CASSYRGSYEQYF. CDR3 in DNA: TGTGCCAGCAGCTACAGGGGAAGCTACGAGCAGTACTTC.

V is TRBV15 and J is TRBJ2-2; 8 bases map to TRBD1. The CDR3 runs to 16 residues. Germline V lookup: CDR1 LNHNV, CDR2 YYDKDF (reference sequence). The junction had 6 bases not matched to a gene; V was cut back by 6 bases and J by 0 bases. CDR3 sequence (DNA): TGTGCCACCAGGATGGACAGGGACGCGAACACCGGGGAGCTGTTTTTT. Amino acid sequence: CATRMDRDANTGELFF.

The chain couples TRBV6-6 to TRBJ1-1; D gene ambiguous. Germline CDR1 and CDR2: MNHNY and SVGAGI (reference sequence). V gave up 2 bases and J gave up 4 bases, with 14 bases separating them. The CDR3 is 15 amino acids. The CDR3 DNA reads TGTGCCAGCAGTTACGAGAGGGCAAAGGGCACTGAAGCTTTCTTT. It specifies CASSYERAKGTEAFF.

V gene TRBV7-9 combines with J gene TRBJ2-3; tentatively, D is TRBD2 (5 bases). With 6 bases removed from V and 4 bases from J, the gap between germline ends came to 17 bases. Germline V gives CDR1 SEHNR, CDR2 FQNEAQ (reference sequence). The CDR3 has 15 residues. CDR3 sequence reads: CASRLGGPASDTQYF. The CDR3 nucleotides are TGTGCCAGCAGGCTGGGCGGGCCGGCCTCAGATACGCAGTATTTT.

This clone has only one observation. The rearrangement joins TRBV6-5 to TRBJ1-4; 9 bases fit TRBD1. Germline V lookup: CDR1 MNHEY, CDR2 SVGAGI. This CDR3 has 15 residues. The junction had 7 bases not matched to a gene; V was cut back by 6 bases and J by 5 bases. The CDR3 nucleotides are TGTGCCAGCAGCTCTACAGGGGGCTCGAATGAAAAACTGTTTTTT. This codes for CASSSTGGSNEKLFF.

A single count supports this clone. The chain combines TRBV28 with TRBJ1-6, with D perhaps matching TRBD1 (5 bases). Germline CDR1 is MDHEN and CDR2 is SYDVKM. The CDR3 covers 16 residues. Deletions cut 5 bases from V and 7 bases from J, with 18 bases between. CDR3 nucleotides: TGTGCCAGCAGTACCTACCCGACAGTGTACAATTCACCCCTCCACTTT. It yields the protein CASSTYPTVYNSPLHF.

V usage is TRBV6-1 and J usage is TRBJ2-1; 8 nucleotides align to TRBD2. The CDR3 is 16 residues long. From germline, CDR1 is MNHNS and CDR2 SASEGT. Losses at the gene ends were 2 bases for V and 6 bases for J; bases not matched to a gene: 9. The CDR3 nucleotides read TGTGCCAGCAGTGAATTATCTAGCGGGTTATCCAATGAGCAGTTCTTC. Protein sequence: CASSELSSGLSNEQFF.